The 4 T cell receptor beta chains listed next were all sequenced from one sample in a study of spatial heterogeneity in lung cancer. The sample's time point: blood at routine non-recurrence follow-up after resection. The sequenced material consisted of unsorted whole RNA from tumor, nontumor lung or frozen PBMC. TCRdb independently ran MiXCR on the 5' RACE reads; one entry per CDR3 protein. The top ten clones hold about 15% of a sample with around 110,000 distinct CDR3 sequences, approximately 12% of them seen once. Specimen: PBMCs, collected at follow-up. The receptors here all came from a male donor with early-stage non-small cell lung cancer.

The CDR3 nucleotides read TGTGCCAGCAGCTTCCAGGGGCGACGGACTGGGGAGACCCAGTACTTC. Amino acid sequence: CASSFQGRRTGETQYF. This chain connects TRBV5-4 to TRBJ2-5; D may be TRBD1 (6 bases). CDR1 is SGHNT, CDR2 YYREEE, per germline (reference sequence). The length of the CDR3 is 16 residues. Trimming took 2 bases from V and 5 from J, leaving 19 bases between them.

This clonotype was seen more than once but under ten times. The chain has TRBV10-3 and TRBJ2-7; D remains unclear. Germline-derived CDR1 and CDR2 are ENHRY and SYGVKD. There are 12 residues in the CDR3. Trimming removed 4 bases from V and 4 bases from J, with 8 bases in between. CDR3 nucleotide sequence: TGTGCCATCAGTGGCTTGACATACGAGCAGTACTTC. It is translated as CAISGLTYEQYF.

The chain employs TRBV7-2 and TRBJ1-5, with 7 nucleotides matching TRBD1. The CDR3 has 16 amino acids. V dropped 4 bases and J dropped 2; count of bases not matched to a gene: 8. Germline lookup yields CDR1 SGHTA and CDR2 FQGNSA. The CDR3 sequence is CASSSTGVKGNQPQHF. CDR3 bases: TGTGCCAGCAGCTCTACAGGGGTGAAAGGCAATCAGCCCCAGCATTTT. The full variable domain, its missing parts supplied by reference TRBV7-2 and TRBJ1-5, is GAGVSQSPSNKVTEKGKDVELRCDPISGHTALYWYRQSLGQGLEFLIYFQGNSAPDKSGLPSDRFSAERTGGSVSTLTIQRTQQEDSAVYLCASSSTGVKGNQPQHFGDGTRLSIL.

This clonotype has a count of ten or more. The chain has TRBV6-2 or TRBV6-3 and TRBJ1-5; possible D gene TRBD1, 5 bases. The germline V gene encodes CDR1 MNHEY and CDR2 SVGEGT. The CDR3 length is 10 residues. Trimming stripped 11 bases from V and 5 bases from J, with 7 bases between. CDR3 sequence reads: CASGDQPQHF. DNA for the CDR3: TGTGCCTCGGGGGATCAGCCCCAGCATTTT.